The 31 T cell receptor beta chains presented below share a single source sample, sequenced in a study of CD8+ T cells in alopecia areata. Treatment described: oral pan-JAK inhibitor, 5-10 mg twice daily. Following extraction, RNA underwent reverse transcription to cDNA, which served as the sequencing template. Repertoires were generated with immunoSEQ multiplex PCR, while TCRdb's copy carries only in-frame clones and drops some. The table has under 110,000 clones, just under 60% seen once. The sequences come from CD8+ T cells sorted from blood, collected at approximately week 60, from a patient treated with tofacitinib. Receptors were obtained from a human donor with alopecia areata.

The rearrangement uses TRBV5-1 and TRBJ2-5, with D perhaps TRBD1 (6 bases). CDR1 and CDR2 (germline): SGHRS, YFSETQ. V lost 3 bases and J 2 bases, leaving 14 bases between the germline ends. The CDR3 runs 15 residues. DNA of the CDR3: TGCGCCAGCAGCTCCGCAGGGGCCTTACAAGAGACCCAGTACTTC. Its protein product is CASSSAGALQETQYF.

The table lists this clone with a few counts. This chain links TRBV7-9 with TRBJ2-1; 7 nucleotides match TRBD1. The J segment lost 10 bases and the V segment lost 2 bases, leaving 8 bases of the junction unmatched. Germline CDR1 and CDR2: SEHNR and FQNEAQ (reference sequence). The CDR3 is 14 amino acids. The CDR3 DNA is TGTGCCAGCAGCTTAAGGCAGGGGACAGTGGAGCAGTTCTTC. Translation: CASSLRQGTVEQFF.

The chain uses TRBV29-1 and TRBJ2-3; the D gene is possibly TRBD2 (5 bases). The CDR3 has 16 residues. CDR1 and CDR2 (germline): SQVTM, ANQGSEA. Trimming stripped 2 bases from V and 0 bases from J, with 15 bases between. The CDR3, as DNA: TGCAGCGTTGAATTCGGGGATTCGGGGAGCACAGATACGCAGTATTTT. Translated: CSVEFGDSGSTDTQYF.

This chain connects TRBV4-1 to TRBJ1-1, with 12 bases lining up with TRBD1. This CDR3 has 19 amino acids. With 0 bases clipped from V and 5 bases from J, the junction kept 13 bases outside the gene matches. Germline loops: CDR1 MGHRA, CDR2 YSYEKL. The CDR3 spells CASSQDSSRDRGRRTEAFF. CDR3 coding DNA: TGCGCCAGCAGCCAAGATTCGAGCCGGGACAGGGGGCGCCGGACTGAAGCTTTCTTT.

This chain uses TRBV7-9 with TRBJ2-7; the match to TRBD2 covers 11 bases. V shed 6 bases and J 4 bases; nucleotides not matched to a gene: 8. This CDR3 region has 15 residues. Per the germline V gene, CDR1 is SEHNR and CDR2 is FQNEAQ (reference sequence). The CDR3 protein is CASSSPTSGGYEQYF. The DNA of the CDR3 is TGTGCCAGCAGTTCACCAACTAGCGGGGGTTACGAGCAGTACTTC.

The chain is built from TRBV19 and TRBJ2-3; D might be TRBD1 or TRBD2, each matching 5 bases. Per germline, CDR1 LNHDA and CDR2 SQIVND (reference sequence). Trimming removed 4 bases at V and 3 bases at J, with 17 bases between. The CDR3 has 16 amino acids. CDR3 nucleotides: TGTGCCAGTAGTACGTCGGGACCCCCTAGGACAGATACGCAGTATTTT. It specifies CASSTSGPPRTDTQYF.

The chain combines TRBV13 with TRBJ2-3; 9 nucleotides align to TRBD2. Germline CDR1 PRHDT, CDR2 FYEKMQ (reference sequence). CDR3 length: 14 amino acids. V lost 4 bases, J lost 5 bases, and 4 bases stayed unmatched. CDR3 residues: CASSSQRGEDTQYF. DNA for the CDR3: TGTGCCAGCAGCTCCCAGCGGGGGGAAGATACGCAGTATTTT. Using reference TRBV13 and TRBJ2-3 for the parts outside the CDR3, the full variable domain is AAGVIQSPRHLIKEKRETATLKCYPIPRHDTVYWYQQGPGQDPQFLISFYEKMQSDKGSIPDRFSAQQFSDYHSELNMSSLELGDSALYFCASSSQRGEDTQYFGPGTRLTVL.

The chain has TRBV4-2 and TRBJ1-2; the D is unclear. Trimming stripped 0 bases from V and 8 bases from J, with 13 bases between. The CDR3 spans 14 residues. Germline-derived CDR1 and CDR2 are LGHNA and YNFKEQ. The CDR3 nucleotides are TGTGCCAGCAGCCAAGAGGGTCCCCTGGGCGGCTACACCTTC. Encoded protein: CASSQEGPLGGYTF.

This chain joins TRBV6-1 and TRBJ2-6; no reliable D call. Looked up from germline, CDR1 is MNHNS and CDR2 is SASEGT. Deletions cut 4 bases from V and 2 bases from J, with 6 bases between. The CDR3 is 14 amino acids. The CDR3, as DNA: TGTGCCAGCAGTGGAGTGACTGGGGCCAACGTCCTGACTTTC. Its protein product is CASSGVTGANVLTF.

The chain combines TRBV27 with TRBJ1-3, with D uncertain. Deletions cut 6 bases from V and 2 bases from J, with 11 bases between. Germline CDR1 is MNHEY and CDR2 is SMNVEV (reference sequence). The CDR3 consists of 14 residues. Written as DNA, the CDR3 is TGTGCCAGCAGCCCTAACCTGGCTGGAAACACCATATATTTT. The encoded protein is CASSPNLAGNTIYF.

In this sample, this clone turned up a few times. The J gene is TRBJ1-5, the V gene TRBV4-1; TRBD1 might be the D (6 bases). The germline CDR1 and CDR2 sequences are MGHRA and YSYEKL. Trimming left V 3 bases short and J 7 bases short, with 13 bases between. This CDR3 contains 14 residues. CDR3 coding DNA: TGCGCCAGCAGCCATCTGTGGGGGCGCCAGCCCCAGCATTTT. Translating gives CASSHLWGRQPQHF.

The V and J genes are TRBV27 and TRBJ2-1, with TRBD2 matching over 11 bases. This CDR3 is 16 amino acids long. J gave up 4 bases and V 0 bases, and 2 bases lay outside the gene matches. Germline CDR1 reads MNHEY; CDR2 reads SMNVEV (reference sequence). For the CDR3, the DNA is TGTGCCAGCAGTTTATCGACTAGCGGGGCTTACAATGAGCAGTTCTTC. The encoded protein is CASSLSTSGAYNEQFF.

In its sample, this clone was seen a few times. The chain carries TRBV29-1 and TRBJ2-3, with 7 bases that match TRBD1. The CDR3 extends over 15 amino acids. The germline gives CDR1 SQVTM, CDR2 ANQGSEA. J was trimmed by 5 bases and V by 4 bases; bases with no gene match: 12. CDR3 residues: CSVVLVTGRLDTQYF. DNA of the CDR3: TGCAGCGTTGTTCTTGTGACAGGGAGATTAGATACGCAGTATTTT.

The chain recombines TRBV4-1 with TRBJ2-3; 10 nucleotides align to TRBD2. Losses at the gene ends were 1 base for V and 0 bases for J; bases not matched to a gene: 7. Per the germline V gene, CDR1 is MGHRA and CDR2 is YSYEKL. This CDR3 spans 18 amino acids. The CDR3 nucleotides are TGCGCCAGCAGCCAAGTTTCTAGCGGGGGCTCTAGCACAGATACGCAGTATTTT. Translated, it gives CASSQVSSGGSSTDTQYF.

The chain uses TRBV27 and TRBJ2-5; a possible D gene is TRBD2 (5 bases). Germline V CDR1 and CDR2: MNHEY, SMNVEV (reference sequence). V was cut by 2 bases and J by 5 bases, with 12 bases left in between. This CDR3 spans 14 amino acids. The CDR3 protein is CASSLQAGGETQYF. CDR3 DNA sequence: TGTGCCAGCAGTTTACAGGCAGGCGGGGAGACCCAGTACTTC.

The chain carries TRBV27 and TRBJ1-6; tentatively, D is TRBD1 (5 bases). Looked up from germline, CDR1 is MNHEY and CDR2 is SMNVEV (reference sequence). The CDR3 length is 15 residues. V lost 2 bases and J 6 bases, leaving 11 bases between the germline ends. CDR3 sequence: CASSLGMGGNSPLHF. The CDR3 DNA reads as TGTGCCAGCAGTTTAGGTATGGGGGGTAATTCACCCCTCCACTTT.

This sequence joins TRBV7-8 and TRBJ1-1, with a possible D match to TRBD1 (5 bases). The V end was cut by 0 bases, the J end by 3 bases, with 11 bases between. The CDR3 is 15 residues long. CDR1 is SGHVS and CDR2 is FQNEAQ in the germline V gene. The CDR3 region has the DNA TGTGCCAGCAGCTTAGCGGCCAGGGTGGACACTGAAGCTTTCTTT. This sequence encodes CASSLAARVDTEAFF. Filled out from reference TRBV7-8 and TRBJ1-1, the complete variable domain reads GAGVSQSPRYKVAKRGQDVALRCDPISGHVSLFWYQQALGQGPEFLTYFQNEAQLDKSGLPSDRFFAERPEGSVSTLKIQRTQQEDSAVYLCASSLAARVDTEAFFGQGTRLTVV.

The genes are TRBV2 and TRBJ1-1; 8 nucleotides match TRBD1. Germline CDR1 is SNHLY and CDR2 is FYNNEI. V trimming: 4 bases; J trimming: 5 bases; junction bases outside the gene matches: 6. The CDR3 loop spans 14 amino acids. The CDR3 sequence: CASSASTGGTEAFF. CDR3 DNA sequence: TGTGCCAGCAGTGCCTCAACAGGGGGAACTGAAGCTTTCTTT.

The gene calls are TRBV5-6 and TRBJ1-1; no reliable D call. Germline lookup yields CDR1 SGHDT and CDR2 YYEEEE. V lost 4 bases to trimming and J lost 4 bases, with 14 bases between them. The CDR3 loop spans 14 amino acids. Here the CDR3 DNA reads TGTGCCAGCAGCCCCAGCGGGAGTTTCACTGAAGCTTTCTTT. Translation: CASSPSGSFTEAFF.

This clone was picked up a small number of times. V is TRBV9 and J is TRBJ2-5; TRBD1 matches at 9 bases. Germline trimming cut 3 bases from V and 5 bases from J; bases unmatched to any gene: 8. Germline V gene sequence: CDR1 SGDLS, CDR2 YYNGEE. This CDR3 spans 15 amino acids. The DNA of the CDR3 is TGTGCCAGCAGCGCCGGGACAGGGAGGATGGAGACCCAGTACTTC. As protein: CASSAGTGRMETQYF.

The genes are TRBV13 and TRBJ2-3; D is undetermined. CDR3 length equals 13 residues. V lost 8 bases, J lost 13 bases, and 22 bases lay in between. The germline V gene has CDR1 PRHDT and CDR2 FYEKMQ (reference sequence). The CDR3 here is CASRLSSTLPEYF. CDR3 DNA: TGTGCCAGCCGGCTTTCATCGACCCTGCCCGAGTATTTT. The full variable domain, its missing parts supplied by reference TRBV13 and TRBJ2-3, is AAGVIQSPRHLIKEKRETATLKCYPIPRHDTVYWYQQGPGQDPQFLISFYEKMQSDKGSIPDRFSAQQFSDYHSELNMSSLELGDSALYFCASRLSSTLPEYFGPGTRLTVL.

The rearrangement joins TRBV7-9 to TRBJ2-7; a weak D match, TRBD1 (5 bases). The CDR3 runs to 13 residues. Germline V gene lookup returns CDR1 SEHNR and CDR2 FQNEAQ (reference sequence). Between the trimmed V and J ends, which lost 4 bases and 0 bases, there was a span of 7 bases. CDR3 DNA: TGTGCCAGCAGCTCAGGGTCCTCCTACGAGCAGTACTTC. Translated: CASSSGSSYEQYF.

This sequence joins TRBV4-2 and TRBJ2-3, with 12 bases matching TRBD2. Germline V gene sequence: CDR1 LGHNA, CDR2 YNFKEQ. The CDR3 is 17 residues long. After removal of 0 bases from V and 7 bases from J, the junction contained 8 bases not matched to a gene. CDR3 loop: CASSQDGASGGAHTQYF. DNA of the CDR3: TGTGCCAGCAGCCAAGATGGAGCTAGCGGGGGGGCGCATACGCAGTATTTT.

The chain employs TRBV6-1 and TRBJ1-2; D may be TRBD1 (6 bases). Trimming stripped 5 bases from V and 7 bases from J, with 14 bases between. Germline-derived CDR1 and CDR2 are MNHNS and SASEGT. The length of the CDR3 is 13 residues. CDR3 region: CASSFDRQSGYTF. CDR3 DNA sequence: TGTGCCAGCAGTTTCGACAGGCAGAGTGGCTACACCTTC.

V usage is TRBV19 and J usage is TRBJ2-1; D is perhaps TRBD1 (6 bases). The V end was cut by 2 bases, the J end by 0 bases, with 8 bases between. Germline V lookup: CDR1 LNHDA, CDR2 SQIVND (reference sequence). CDR3 length: 15 amino acids. This CDR3 is CASSIQGNSYNEQFF. DNA for the CDR3: TGTGCCAGTAGTATACAGGGGAACTCCTACAATGAGCAGTTCTTC. The full variable domain, its missing parts supplied by reference TRBV19 and TRBJ2-1, is DGGITQSPKYLFRKEGQNVTLSCEQNLNHDAMYWYRQDPGQGLRLIYYSQIVNDFQKGDIAEGYSVSREKKESFPLTVTSAQKNPTAFYLCASSIQGNSYNEQFFGPGTRLTVL.

This clone was picked up a small number of times. The chain recombines TRBV12-5 with TRBJ2-7; 8 bases line up with TRBD1. CDR3 length: 16 residues. Germline trimming cut 2 bases from V and 2 bases from J; bases unmatched to any gene: 8. CDR1 and CDR2 from the germline V gene are LGHNT and FRNRAP. CDR3 loop: CASGLPRTGPAYEQYF. The CDR3 nucleotides read TGTGCTAGTGGTTTGCCAAGGACAGGGCCAGCCTACGAGCAGTACTTC.

The rearrangement uses TRBV13 and TRBJ2-7; possibly TRBD1 for D (5 bases). This CDR3 comprises 18 residues. The germline V gene has CDR1 PRHDT and CDR2 FYEKMQ (reference sequence). V lost 0 bases, J lost 0 bases, and 18 bases lay in between. The chain's CDR3 is CASSLGRASFQGSYEQYF. The DNA of the CDR3 is TGTGCCAGCAGCTTAGGCCGGGCCAGCTTCCAGGGCTCCTACGAGCAGTACTTC. The full variable domain, completed using reference TRBV13 and TRBJ2-7, is AAGVIQSPRHLIKEKRETATLKCYPIPRHDTVYWYQQGPGQDPQFLISFYEKMQSDKGSIPDRFSAQQFSDYHSELNMSSLELGDSALYFCASSLGRASFQGSYEQYFGPGTRLTVT.

In its sample, this clone was seen once. V gene TRBV27 combines with J gene TRBJ1-5; TRBD1 matches at 9 bases. J was trimmed by 11 bases and V by 6 bases; bases with no gene match: 5. Per the germline V gene, CDR1 is MNHEY and CDR2 is SMNVEV (reference sequence). The CDR3 covers 12 residues. CDR3 bases: TGTGCCAGCAGACACAGGGGGCAAGCCCAGCATTTT. Amino acids: CASRHRGQAQHF.

The V gene is TRBV29-1, the J gene TRBJ2-2; D unresolved. The V end lost 4 bases, the J end lost 4 bases, and 10 bases lay between the germline ends. The germline CDR1 and CDR2 sequences are SQVTM and ANQGSEA. There are 13 residues in the CDR3. In DNA, the CDR3 is TGCAGCGTTGTAGGCACCCCCACCGGGGAGCTGTTTTTT. Protein sequence: CSVVGTPTGELFF.

This clone appeared a few times. V gene TRBV18 combines with J gene TRBJ2-1; no definite D call. The V and J ends lost 3 bases and 2 bases respectively, with 11 bases between them. The CDR3 length is 15 residues. Germline-derived CDR1 and CDR2 are KGHSH and LQKENI. The DNA of the CDR3 is TGTGCCAGCTCACCCGAGACGGACCCCTACAATGAGCAGTTCTTC. Amino acids: CASSPETDPYNEQFF.

The genes are TRBV2 and TRBJ1-5; no firm D call. The germline gives CDR1 SNHLY, CDR2 FYNNEI. V lost 2 bases and J 7 bases, leaving 15 bases between the germline ends. The CDR3 has 15 amino acids. The CDR3 spells CASSEYLEGLQPQHF. DNA for the CDR3: TGTGCCAGCAGTGAATATCTAGAGGGTCTACAGCCCCAGCATTTT.